The present T cell receptor (beta chain) was sequenced within a study of shared clonotypes between healthy human individuals. Measured with immunoSEQ multiplex PCR; TCRdb has only the in-frame clones, and not every one. Here the sample spans 2 million to 2.5 million clones, roughly 93% being singletons. Germline V lookup: CDR1 MNHNS, CDR2 SASEGT. The CDR3 consists of 15 residues. Deletions cut 7 bases from V and 1 base from J, with 16 bases between. The clonotype originates from a man in his late teens or twenties in good health. Some clones in this sample may be carry-over from other donors' samples. J is TRBJ1-1 and V is TRBV6-1, with D possibly TRBD1 on 5 matching bases. What was sequenced was naive CD4+ T cells from PBMCs. As to subset: CD45RA+ positively selected. CDR3 coding DNA: TGTGCCAGCAATCCGCCGGGACGGAAGAACACTGAAGCTTTCTTT. This encodes CASNPPGRKNTEAFF.